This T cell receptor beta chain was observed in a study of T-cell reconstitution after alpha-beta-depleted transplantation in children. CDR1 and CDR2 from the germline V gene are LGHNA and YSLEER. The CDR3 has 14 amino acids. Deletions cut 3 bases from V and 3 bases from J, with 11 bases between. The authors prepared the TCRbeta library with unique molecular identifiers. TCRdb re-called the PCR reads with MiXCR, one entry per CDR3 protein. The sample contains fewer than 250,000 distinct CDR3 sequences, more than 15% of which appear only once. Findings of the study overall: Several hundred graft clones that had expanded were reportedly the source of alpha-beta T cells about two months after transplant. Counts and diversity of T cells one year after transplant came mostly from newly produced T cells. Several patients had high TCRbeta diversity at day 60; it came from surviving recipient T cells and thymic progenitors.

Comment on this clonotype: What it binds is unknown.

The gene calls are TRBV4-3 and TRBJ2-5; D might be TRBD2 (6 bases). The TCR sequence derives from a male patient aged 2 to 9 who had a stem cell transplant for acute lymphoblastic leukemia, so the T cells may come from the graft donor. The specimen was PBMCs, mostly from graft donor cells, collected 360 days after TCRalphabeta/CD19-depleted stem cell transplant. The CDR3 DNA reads TGCGCCAGCAGCCATTCACCGGGAGAAGAGACCCAGTACTTC. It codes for CASSHSPGEETQYF.